One and the same sample provided the 22 T cell receptor beta chains below, sequenced in a study of patients and donors after allogeneic stem cell transplantation. TCRdb called the RT-PCR reads again in MiXCR, with one record for every CDR3 protein. The sample has approximately 200,000 distinct CDR3 sequences, more than 35% seen once. The sequenced sample was blood, either unsorted or a sorted T cell fraction (not recorded which). These TCRs come from a human donor who was either an allogeneic HSCT recipient or a stem cell or donor lymphocyte infusion donor (not recorded which). It is not recorded whose cells these are; they may come from a transplant donor.

This clonotype was detected only once. Because it lacks the conserved phenylalanine or tryptophan at the end, this CDR3 is likely a read error. V and J are TRBV6-2 or TRBV6-3 and TRBJ1-1; D remains unclear. Germline values: CDR1 MNHEY, CDR2 SVGEGT. This CDR3 has 11 residues. V was cut by 5 bases and J by 6 bases, with 7 bases left in between. The CDR3 is CASSRTAEAFL. DNA for the CDR3: TGTGCCAGCAGTAGAACAGCTGAAGCTTTCTTG.

This clonotype was seen a handful of times. The rearrangement joins TRBV5-5 to TRBJ2-7; 8 positions agree with TRBD1. This CDR3 contains 14 residues. Germline trimming cut 4 bases from V and 3 bases from J; bases unmatched to any gene: 6. Germline V gene sequence: CDR1 SGHKS, CDR2 YYEKEE (reference sequence). The CDR3 bases are TGTGCCAGCAGCCCCCCTACAGGGGGCTACGAGCAGTACTTC. Translation gives CASSPPTGGYEQYF.

This clonotype has just a few counts. The genes are TRBV5-1 and TRBJ2-7; 10 bases fit TRBD2. After removal of 4 bases from V and 5 bases from J, the junction contained 3 bases not matched to a gene. CDR1 is SGHRS, CDR2 YFSETQ, per germline. The CDR3 contains 13 residues. CDR3 protein: CASSEAGGHEQYF. In nucleotides, the CDR3 is TGCGCCAGCAGCGAAGCGGGAGGGCACGAGCAGTACTTC.

The CDR3 DNA sequence: TGTGCCAGCAGCATAAAAGGGATGGATGGCTACACCTTC. It translates to CASSIKGMDGYTF. This chain joins TRBV6-4 and TRBJ1-2; D not certain. Trimming removed 6 bases at V and 6 bases at J, with 14 bases between. This CDR3 comprises 13 residues. The germline V gene encodes CDR1 MRHNA and CDR2 SNTAGT.

This chain links TRBV20-1 with TRBJ1-2; the D is unclear. CDR3 size: 12 residues. CDR1 DFQATT and CDR2 SNEGSKA come from the germline V gene (reference sequence). The V gene lost 0 bases and the J gene lost 12 bases, with 14 bases spanning the gap. The CDR3 loop reads CSAREPPAENTF. CDR3 bases: TGCAGTGCTAGAGAGCCCCCGGCTGAAAACACCTTC.

The J gene is TRBJ1-1, the V gene TRBV7-9, with D possibly being TRBD1 (5 bases). The CDR3 is 16 residues long. From germline, CDR1 is SEHNR and CDR2 FQNEAQ (reference sequence). Trimming stripped 5 bases from V and 4 bases from J, with 20 bases between. DNA for the CDR3: TGTGCCAGCAGCCCCCAGAGGTTGATAAGGGGCACTGAAGCTTTCTTT. Its protein product is CASSPQRLIRGTEAFF.

The chain joins TRBV7-9 to TRBJ1-1, with D perhaps matching TRBD1 (5 bases). Trimming cost V 6 bases and J 4 bases, with 18 bases left between them. CDR1 is SEHNR, CDR2 FQNEAQ, per germline (reference sequence). This CDR3 has 15 residues. CDR3 sequence: CASREIQGIGTEAFF. CDR3 nucleotides: TGTGCCAGCAGGGAAATCCAGGGTATAGGCACTGAAGCTTTCTTT.

The chain combines TRBV29-1 with TRBJ1-4; unclear D gene. CDR3 size: 16 residues. Trimming removed 6 bases at V and 1 base at J, with 18 bases between. Germline CDR1 and CDR2: SQVTM and ANQGSEA. CDR3 residues: CSVPRGRTETNEKLFF. CDR3 DNA: TGCAGCGTCCCACGGGGTAGGACGGAAACTAATGAAAAACTGTTTTTT.

This sequence joins TRBV28 and TRBJ1-1; possibly TRBD1 for D (6 bases). V lost 3 bases and J lost 3, with 14 bases in between. The CDR3 spans 15 residues. Per the germline V gene, CDR1 is MDHEN and CDR2 is SYDVKM. The CDR3 DNA sequence: TGTGCCAGCAGTTTTGCGGGGGACACCTACACTGAAGCTTTCTTT. Amino acid sequence: CASSFAGDTYTEAFF.

As DNA, the CDR3 is TGCAGCGGGATGGATGACGGGAGTGAAAAACTGTTTTTT. This sequence encodes CSGMDDGSEKLFF. V and J are TRBV29-1 and TRBJ1-4; D is undetermined. The V end lost 7 bases, the J end lost 7 bases, and 16 bases lay between the germline ends. Germline CDR1 reads SQVTM; CDR2 reads ANQGSEA. The CDR3 length is 13 residues.

The rearrangement joins TRBV6-5 to TRBJ1-1; no clear D gene. Germline V gives CDR1 MNHEY, CDR2 SVGAGI. The V end was cut by 0 bases, the J end by 1 base, with 6 bases between. The CDR3 consists of 14 residues. DNA for the CDR3: TGTGCCAGCAGTTACTCGGAGGGGAACACTGAAGCTTTCTTT. It translates to CASSYSEGNTEAFF.

Only a few counts were recorded for this clonotype. This chain joins TRBV11-3 and TRBJ1-2; D perhaps matches TRBD1 (6 bases). Germline V lookup: CDR1 SGHNT, CDR2 YENEEA. Trimming removed 6 bases from V and 4 bases from J, with 9 bases in between. CDR3 size: 12 residues. The CDR3 is CASRLGAYGYTF. The CDR3 DNA follows: TGTGCCAGCAGGTTGGGGGCCTATGGCTACACCTTC. The full variable domain, rest sourced from reference TRBV11-3 and TRBJ1-2, is EAGVVQSPRYKIIEKKQPVAFWCNPISGHNTLYWYLQNLGQGPELLIRYENEEAVDDSQLPKDRFSAERLKGVDSTLKIQPAELGDSAVYLCASRLGAYGYTFGSGTRLTVV.

The genes are TRBV20-1 and TRBJ2-2, with D perhaps matching TRBD1 (5 bases). Deletions cut 4 bases from V and 0 bases from J, with 15 bases between. Germline CDR1 is DFQATT and CDR2 is SNEGSKA (reference sequence). This CDR3 is 16 amino acids long. As DNA, the CDR3 is TGCAGTGCTATTACAGACAGAACAGCGAACACCGGGGAGCTGTTTTTT. Translation: CSAITDRTANTGELFF.

The sample holds one count of this clonotype. The V gene is TRBV7-9, the J gene TRBJ2-7, with TRBD2 matching 10 bases. The CDR3 sequence is 17 residues long. The V gene end was trimmed by 4 bases and the J gene end by 7 bases; junction bases not matched to a gene: 16. From germline, CDR1 is SEHNR and CDR2 FQNEAQ (reference sequence). CDR3 in amino acids: CASSSSTRLAGDWEQYF. For the CDR3, the DNA is TGTGCCAGCAGCTCCTCCACCAGGCTAGCGGGAGACTGGGAGCAGTACTTC.

The chain is built from TRBV24-1 and TRBJ2-5; 9 bases are shared with TRBD2. V lost 4 bases and J lost 2; bases outside the gene matches: 7. This CDR3 contains 16 residues. CDR1 is KGHDR, CDR2 SFDVKD, per germline. In DNA form, the CDR3 reads TGTGCCACCAGTGAAACAGGACTAGCGTATCAAGAGACCCAGTACTTC. Protein: CATSETGLAYQETQYF.

This clonotype turned up a few times. V and J are TRBV19 and TRBJ1-6, with TRBD1 identical over 7 bases. V gave up 10 bases and J gave up 7 bases; unmatched junction bases: 10. CDR3 size: 14 residues. The germline V gene has CDR1 LNHDA and CDR2 SQIVND (reference sequence). The CDR3 DNA is TGTGCCATTGGAGACAGGGTCGGAAATTCACCCCTCCACTTT. It codes for CAIGDRVGNSPLHF.

The J gene is TRBJ2-5, the V gene TRBV7-2; weak D call: TRBD1 (6 bases). Germline V gene lookup returns CDR1 SGHTA and CDR2 FQGNSA. V gave up 6 bases and J gave up 2 bases, with 13 bases separating them. This CDR3 spans 14 amino acids. CDR3 in DNA: TGTGCCAGCAGTTCAGTACAGGGACAAGAGACCCAGTACTTC. Translating gives CASSSVQGQETQYF.

The chain uses TRBV10-3 and TRBJ1-2; no clear D. The length of the CDR3 is 14 residues. V lost 10 bases, J lost 4 bases, and 19 bases lay in between. Germline CDR1 and CDR2: ENHRY and SYGVKD. The CDR3 DNA reads TGTGCCACCAGCGTTGAGGTCGGCAGCTATGGCTACACCTTC. Encoded protein: CATSVEVGSYGYTF.

This clonotype occurred once. V gene TRBV6-6 combines with J gene TRBJ1-5; no clear D gene. Trimming removed 7 bases at V and 4 bases at J, with 17 bases between. Germline CDR1 reads MNHNY; CDR2 reads SVGAGI (reference sequence). This CDR3 is built from 15 residues. CDR3 coding DNA: TGTGCCAGCACGGTCGGAGCGTTGGGGAATCAGCCCCAGCATTTT. Protein sequence: CASTVGALGNQPQHF.

The DNA of the CDR3 is TGTGCCAGCAGTCTCATTACTACTACTGAAGCTTTCTTT. As protein: CASSLITTTEAFF. The gene calls are TRBV12-3 or TRBV12-4 and TRBJ1-1; D remains ambiguous. The CDR3 spans 13 residues. V gave up 5 bases and J gave up 5 bases, with 12 bases separating them.

This clonotype showed up many times. V and J are TRBV24-1 and TRBJ1-1; 8 bases match TRBD1. The V segment lost 9 bases and the J segment 3 bases; nucleotides outside the gene matches: 8. Germline-derived CDR1 and CDR2 are KGHDR and SFDVKD. This CDR3 is 14 amino acids long. The DNA for the CDR3 is TGTGCCACCGGAGAACAGGGGGTTTACACTGAAGCTTTCTTT. Amino acid sequence: CATGEQGVYTEAFF.

Details on this clonotype: The conserved final phenylalanine or tryptophan is absent from the CDR3, which likely points to a read error. The chain links TRBV7-2 to TRBJ1-5; perhaps TRBD1 as D (6 bases). Per the germline V gene, CDR1 is SGHTA and CDR2 is FQGNSA. Trimming took 2 bases from V and 6 from J, leaving 11 bases between them. The CDR3 runs to 14 residues. CDR3 loop: CASSLNGGGQPQHL. CDR3 DNA: TGTGCCAGCAGCTTAAACGGGGGCGGTCAGCCCCAGCATTTG.